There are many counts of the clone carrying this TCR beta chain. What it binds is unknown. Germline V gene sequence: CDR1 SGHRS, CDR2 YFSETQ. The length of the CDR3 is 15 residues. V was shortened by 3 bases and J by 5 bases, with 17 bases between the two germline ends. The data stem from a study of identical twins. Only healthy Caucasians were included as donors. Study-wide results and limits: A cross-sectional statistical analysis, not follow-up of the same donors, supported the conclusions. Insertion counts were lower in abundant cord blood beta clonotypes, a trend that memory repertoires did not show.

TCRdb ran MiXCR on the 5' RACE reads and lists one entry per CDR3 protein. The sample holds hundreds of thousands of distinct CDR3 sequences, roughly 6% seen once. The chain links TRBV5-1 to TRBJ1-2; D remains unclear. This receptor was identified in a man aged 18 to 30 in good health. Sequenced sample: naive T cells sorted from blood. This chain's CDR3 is CASSWGGSPDYGYTF. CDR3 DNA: TGCGCCAGCAGCTGGGGTGGGTCGCCGGATTATGGCTACACCTTC.